These T cell receptor beta chains were read from a single sample in a study of tumor-infiltrating lymphocytes in primary liver carcinoma. TCRdb independently ran MiXCR on the multiplex PCR reads; one entry per CDR3 protein. The repertoire has fewer than 90,000 distinct CDR3 sequences, approximately 70% of them found once; the top ten carry approximately 19%. Sequencing was performed on liver tumor tissue from sampling region 1. The receptors stem from a man between 40 and 49 years old with primary liver carcinoma and hepatitis B virus infection. Both conserved end residues are part of each CDR3. The D gene is left open where the match is weak. Clone sizes are given selectively: once, few, many, or a class where the clone is expanded.

clone_size: -
d_call: -
v_call: TRBV7-9
j_call: TRBJ2-7
cdr3_nt: TGTGCAAGCAACTTAGGATCGGTATCCTACGAGCAGTACTTC
cdr3_aa: CASNLGSVSYEQYF

clone_size: -
d_call: -
v_call: TRBV11-2
j_call: TRBJ2-1
cdr3_nt: TGTGCCAGCAGCTCCTGTCCCGTACTAGGGTTCTTC
cdr3_aa: CASSSCPVLGFF

clone_size: -
d_call: -
v_call: TRBV4-2
j_call: TRBJ2-3
cdr3_nt: TGTGCCAGCAGCCATGCAAAGGAGGTTGAGCCAGATACGCAGTATTTT
cdr3_aa: CASSHAKEVEPDTQYF

clone_size: many
d_call: -
v_call: TRBV5-5
j_call: TRBJ2-3
cdr3_nt: TGTGCCAGCAGCTACACAGATACGCAGTATTTT
cdr3_aa: CASSYTDTQYF

clone_size: few
d_call: TRBD1
v_call: TRBV5-1
j_call: TRBJ2-3
cdr3_nt: TGCGCCAGCAGCCCTGGACAGGATGCGCAGTATTTT
cdr3_aa: CASSPGQDAQYF

clone_size: once
d_call: -
v_call: TRBV10-3
j_call: TRBJ2-3
cdr3_nt: TGTGCCATCAGTGAGGTTCGGACAGTGAGCACAGATACGCAGTATTTT
cdr3_aa: CAISEVRTVSTDTQYF

clone_size: few
d_call: -
v_call: TRBV11-2
j_call: TRBJ2-7
cdr3_nt: TGTGCCGGCAGCTTTACCTACGAGCAGCACTTC
cdr3_aa: CAGSFTYEQHF

clone_size: -
d_call: -
v_call: TRBV11-2
j_call: TRBJ2-5
cdr3_nt: TGTGCCTGCAGTTTAGGGAGTAGTGCCCCGGGGGAGACCCAGTACTTC
cdr3_aa: CACSLGSSAPGETQYF

clone_size: -
d_call: -
v_call: TRBV4-2
j_call: TRBJ2-7
cdr3_nt: TGTGCCATCAGCCAAGATCACGGGAGTACCTACGAGCAGTACTTC
cdr3_aa: CAISQDHGSTYEQYF

clone_size: few
d_call: TRBD2
v_call: TRBV20-1
j_call: TRBJ2-3
cdr3_nt: TGCAGTGCGGGCGGGACTAGCAGTAGCACAGATACGCAGTATTTT
cdr3_aa: CSAGGTSSSTDTQYF

clone_size: -
d_call: -
v_call: TRBV4-1
j_call: TRBJ2-2
cdr3_nt: TGCGCCAGCAGCCAAGATCTCCTTAGGGGAGCGGACACCGGGGAGCTGTTTTTT
cdr3_aa: CASSQDLLRGADTGELFF

clone_size: -
d_call: -
v_call: TRBV11-2
j_call: TRBJ2-3
cdr3_nt: TGCGCCAGCAGCTTAGTCGGCGCGGGGTCGAGTGAAGGTACGCAGTATTTT
cdr3_aa: CASSLVGAGSSEGTQYF

clone_size: many
d_call: -
v_call: TRBV5-6
j_call: TRBJ1-1
cdr3_nt: TGTGCCAGCAGCCTGACGGGACTCCTGAACACTGAAGCTTTCTTT
cdr3_aa: CASSLTGLLNTEAFF

clone_size: medium-sized
d_call: TRBD1
v_call: TRBV6-2/TRBV6-3
j_call: TRBJ2-7
cdr3_nt: TGTGCCAGCAGTGGGGACAGGGGGCTCTACGAGCAGTACTTC
cdr3_aa: CASSGDRGLYEQYF

clone_size: -
d_call: -
v_call: TRBV6-5
j_call: TRBJ2-5
cdr3_nt: TGTACCAGTAGTACCGAAGAGACCCAGTACTTC
cdr3_aa: CTSSTEETQYF

clone_size: -
d_call: -
v_call: TRBV13
j_call: TRBJ2-7
cdr3_nt: TGTCCCAGCAGCTTACGGGGTGAGCAGTGCTTC
cdr3_aa: CPSSLRGEQCF

clone_size: -
d_call: TRBD2
v_call: TRBV11-2
j_call: TRBJ2-5
cdr3_nt: TGCGCCAGCAGCTTCGGGACTAGCGGGAGAGAGATCCTGTACTTC
cdr3_aa: CASSFGTSGREILYF

clone_size: -
d_call: -
v_call: TRBV6-6
j_call: TRBJ2-7
cdr3_nt: TGTGCCAGCAGTCCCCGTACGGATATAGCCTACGAGCAGTACTTC
cdr3_aa: CASSPRTDIAYEQYF

clone_size: -
d_call: TRBD2
v_call: TRBV11-2
j_call: TRBJ2-1
cdr3_nt: TGTGCCAGCAGCCCAGGGGGACTAGCGGGAGGGCCCTACAATGAGCAGTCCTTC
cdr3_aa: CASSPGGLAGGPYNEQSF

clone_size: -
d_call: TRBD2
v_call: TRBV5-1
j_call: TRBJ2-3
cdr3_nt: TGTGCCAACAGCTTAACCGGGACTAGCGGGGACCGTACAGATACGCAGTATTTT
cdr3_aa: CANSLTGTSGDRTDTQYF

clone_size: -
d_call: TRBD1
v_call: TRBV6-5
j_call: TRBJ1-4
cdr3_nt: TGTGCCAGCAGTGACGTCGAGACAGGGGCCGTTGAAAAACTGTTTTTT
cdr3_aa: CASSDVETGAVEKLFF

clone_size: -
d_call: -
v_call: TRBV11-2
j_call: TRBJ2-2
cdr3_nt: TGTGCCAGCAGTGAGTGGTCAGCCGGGGAGCTGTTTTTT
cdr3_aa: CASSEWSAGELFF

clone_size: once
d_call: TRBD2
v_call: TRBV30
j_call: TRBJ2-7
cdr3_nt: TGTGCCTGGAGTCGACCGACTAGCACCGGCTACGAGCAGTACTTC
cdr3_aa: CAWSRPTSTGYEQYF

clone_size: many
d_call: -
v_call: TRBV2
j_call: TRBJ2-1
cdr3_nt: TGTGCCAGCAGTGGAGGGGAAACCTACAATGAGCAGTTCTTC
cdr3_aa: CASSGGETYNEQFF

clone_size: -
d_call: -
v_call: TRBV12-3/TRBV12-4
j_call: TRBJ2-3
cdr3_nt: TGTGCCAGCATCTTGAATAGCGGTGGGATAGATATGCAGTATTTT
cdr3_aa: CASILNSGGIDMQYF

clone_size: once
d_call: -
v_call: TRBV12-3/TRBV12-4
j_call: TRBJ2-6
cdr3_nt: TGTGCCAGCACCTGGGACGGTCAACTAAGCAACGTCCTGACTTTC
cdr3_aa: CASTWDGQLSNVLTF

clone_size: -
d_call: -
v_call: TRBV11-2
j_call: TRBJ2-3
cdr3_nt: TGTGCCAGCAGCATCTACAGGCCAGATACGCAGTATTTT
cdr3_aa: CASSIYRPDTQYF

clone_size: many
d_call: TRBD2
v_call: TRBV30
j_call: TRBJ2-1
cdr3_nt: TGTGCCTGGAGTAAATCGGGAGGGGGGGTCGATGAGCAGTTCTTC
cdr3_aa: CAWSKSGGGVDEQFF

clone_size: -
d_call: -
v_call: TRBV6-6
j_call: TRBJ2-1
cdr3_nt: TGTGTCAGTAGTACAGGGACGGGTACGGGTAGGAATGAGCAGTTCTTC
cdr3_aa: CVSSTGTGTGRNEQFF

clone_size: -
d_call: -
v_call: TRBV6-6
j_call: TRBJ2-2
cdr3_nt: TGTACCAGCAGTCCCGGGCCCATATCGGACACCGGGGAGCTGTTTTTT
cdr3_aa: CTSSPGPISDTGELFF

clone_size: -
d_call: TRBD1
v_call: TRBV7-9
j_call: TRBJ1-4
cdr3_nt: TGTGCCAGTAACTTCGATTTGGACAGGGTCGGTGAAAAACTGTCCTTT
cdr3_aa: CASNFDLDRVGEKLSF

clone_size: many
d_call: TRBD2
v_call: TRBV6-5
j_call: TRBJ2-2
cdr3_nt: TGTGCCAGCAGCCGCACGGAAGCGGGAGGGTTGTACACCGGGGAGCTGTTTTTT
cdr3_aa: CASSRTEAGGLYTGELFF

clone_size: many
d_call: TRBD2
v_call: TRBV7-9
j_call: TRBJ2-7
cdr3_nt: TGTGCCAGCAGCTTAGCGGTAGCGGGGCCCTCGAACGAGCAGTACTTC
cdr3_aa: CASSLAVAGPSNEQYF

clone_size: -
d_call: -
v_call: TRBV20-1
j_call: TRBJ2-3
cdr3_nt: TGCAGTGCTATTACCGGGGGGCCAACAGATACGCAGTATTTT
cdr3_aa: CSAITGGPTDTQYF

clone_size: -
d_call: -
v_call: TRBV29-1
j_call: TRBJ2-1
cdr3_nt: TGCAGCGTTGAGGACAGCGTAGGCAACGAGCAGTCCTTC
cdr3_aa: CSVEDSVGNEQSF

clone_size: many
d_call: -
v_call: TRBV12-3/TRBV12-4
j_call: TRBJ2-7
cdr3_nt: TGTGCCAGACCGTTCGGGACGGTCTCCTACGAGCAGTACTTC
cdr3_aa: CARPFGTVSYEQYF

clone_size: many
d_call: TRBD1
v_call: TRBV6-5
j_call: TRBJ2-1
cdr3_nt: TGTGCCAGCAAAACAGGGGGGCACAATGAGCAGTTCTTC
cdr3_aa: CASKTGGHNEQFF

clone_size: -
d_call: TRBD2
v_call: TRBV20-1
j_call: TRBJ2-7
cdr3_nt: TGCAGTGCTCGGGGGGAACTCTCGATCTCCTACGAGCAGTACTTC
cdr3_aa: CSARGELSISYEQYF

clone_size: -
d_call: -
v_call: TRBV6-1
j_call: TRBJ2-3
cdr3_nt: TGTGCCAGCAATGAACATTTCAACAATGATACACAGTATTTT
cdr3_aa: CASNEHFNNDTQYF

clone_size: -
d_call: TRBD2
v_call: TRBV29-1
j_call: TRBJ2-1
cdr3_nt: TGCAGCGTCGCTAGCGGCTACAATGAGCAGATCTTC
cdr3_aa: CSVASGYNEQIF

clone_size: -
d_call: -
v_call: TRBV10-3
j_call: TRBJ1-6
cdr3_nt: TGTGCCATCATTGTCATAGGCGGCAATTCACCCCTCCACTTT
cdr3_aa: CAIIVIGGNSPLHF

clone_size: -
d_call: -
v_call: TRBV12-3/TRBV12-4
j_call: TRBJ2-3
cdr3_nt: TGTGCCAGCAGCCTTGGGGGTGTCGGCACAGATACGCAGTATTTT
cdr3_aa: CASSLGGVGTDTQYF

clone_size: -
d_call: TRBD1
v_call: TRBV29-1
j_call: TRBJ1-1
cdr3_nt: TGCAGAGTTACGACAGGGGAAACTTTCTTT
cdr3_aa: CRVTTGETFF

clone_size: -
d_call: -
v_call: TRBV30
j_call: TRBJ2-3
cdr3_nt: TGTGCCTGGAGACGGGTAGGGAGGACAGATACGCAGTATTTT
cdr3_aa: CAWRRVGRTDTQYF

clone_size: many
d_call: -
v_call: TRBV12-3/TRBV12-4
j_call: TRBJ1-2
cdr3_nt: TGTGCCAGCAGTTTTGACCCGGCGGGCTATGGCTACACCTTC
cdr3_aa: CASSFDPAGYGYTF